This T cell receptor (beta chain) was sequenced in a study of blood T cell repertoires in COVID-19. Clones were read by immunoSEQ multiplex PCR, and TCRdb kept only the in-frame ones, dropping some. The sample lists about 350,000 clones; over 85% were seen once. The Seattle patients, enrolled during active infection, were followed longitudinally. This CDR3 has 15 amino acids. The ends lost 2 bases at V and 0 bases at J; junction bases unmatched: 5. CDR1 and CDR2 from the germline V gene are SGHRS and YFSETQ. The sequence was obtained from a woman aged 55-70 years with COVID-19, enrolled during active disease. The gene calls are TRBV5-1 and TRBJ2-7; the match to TRBD1 covers 7 bases. Input material: peripheral blood. CDR3 in amino acids: CASSFRDRSSYEQYF. CDR3 nucleotide sequence: TGCGCCAGCAGCTTCCGGGACAGAAGCTCCTACGAGCAGTACTTC.